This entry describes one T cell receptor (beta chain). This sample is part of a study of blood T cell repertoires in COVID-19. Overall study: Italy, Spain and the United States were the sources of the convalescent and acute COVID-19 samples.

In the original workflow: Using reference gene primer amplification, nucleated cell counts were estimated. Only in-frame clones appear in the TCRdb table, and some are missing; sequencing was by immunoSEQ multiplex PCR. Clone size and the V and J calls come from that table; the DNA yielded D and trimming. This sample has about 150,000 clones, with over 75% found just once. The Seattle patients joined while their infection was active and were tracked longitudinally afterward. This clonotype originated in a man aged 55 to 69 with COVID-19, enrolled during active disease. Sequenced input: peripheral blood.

The CDR3 is CASRTGFSGNTIYF. The CDR3 DNA reads as TGTGCCAGCAGAACAGGGTTCTCTGGAAACACCATATATTTT. This sequence joins TRBV6-5 and TRBJ1-3; maybe TRBD1 (6 bases). Between the trimmed V and J ends, which lost 6 bases and 0 bases, there was a span of 9 bases. Germline CDR1 and CDR2: MNHEY and SVGAGI. The CDR3 extends over 14 amino acids.